This TCR beta chain appears in the sequencing data of a study of low-dose radiotherapy and immunotherapy resistance in tumors. Study overall: 1 Gy per fraction was delivered to Cohort 2 every two weeks, for 13 Gy total over 26 weeks.

Time point: before trial treatment. Every donor's regimen consisted of nivolumab, ipilimumab, aspirin, low-dose cyclophosphamide and low-dose radiotherapy. CDR3 size: 15 residues. Trimming took 0 bases from V and 6 from J; bases not matched to a gene: 4. The V gene's germline CDR1 is SGHNT and CDR2 YYREEE (reference sequence). Alpha- and beta-chain coverage of first-strand cDNA came from TRAV- and TRBV-specific primers. For amplifying TCRs, the PCR ran for around 20 cycles with Phusion, which was used together with a constant-region primer and the adapter on the V primers. Via MiXCR, TCRdb re-called the reads, giving one row per CDR3 protein. The data hold around 64,000 distinct CDR3 sequences, with around 27% observed a single time. This clonotype appeared many times.

The sequence came from a male donor with rectosigmoid adenocarcinoma. The specimen was PBMCs, collected before treatment. This chain uses TRBV5-4 with TRBJ2-2; 8 nucleotides line up with TRBD2. Here the CDR3 DNA reads TGTGCCAGCAGCTTGGGGTCGGGAGGGCCCGGGGAGCTGTTTTTT. Its translation is CASSLGSGGPGELFF. The whole variable domain, remainder taken from reference TRBV5-4 and TRBJ2-2, is ETGVTQSPTHLIKTRGQQVTLRCSSQSGHNTVSWYQQALGQGPQFIFQYYREEENGRGNFPPRFSGLQFPNYSSELNVNALELDDSALYLCASSLGSGGPGELFFGEGSRLTVL.